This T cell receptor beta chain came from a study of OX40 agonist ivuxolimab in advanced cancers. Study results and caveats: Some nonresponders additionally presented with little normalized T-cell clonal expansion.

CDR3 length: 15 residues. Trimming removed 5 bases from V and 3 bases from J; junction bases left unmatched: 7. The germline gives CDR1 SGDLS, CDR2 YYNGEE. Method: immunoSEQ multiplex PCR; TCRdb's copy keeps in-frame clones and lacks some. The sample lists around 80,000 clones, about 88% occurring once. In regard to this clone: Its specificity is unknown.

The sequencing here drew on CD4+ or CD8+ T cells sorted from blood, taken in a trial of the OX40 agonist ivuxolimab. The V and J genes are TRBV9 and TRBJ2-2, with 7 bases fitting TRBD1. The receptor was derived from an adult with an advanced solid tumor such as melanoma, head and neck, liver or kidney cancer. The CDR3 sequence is CASSDRVGDTGELFF. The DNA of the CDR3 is TGTGCCAGCAGTGACAGGGTTGGAGACACCGGGGAGCTGTTTTTT.